These T cell receptor beta chains were read from a single sample in a study of beta chain features in type 1 diabetes. Some clones are missing from TCRdb's copy, which holds only in-frame ones; the method was immunoSEQ multiplex PCR. Of hundreds of thousands of clones in the sample, over 8.5% are singletons; the top ten hold around 0.037%. Source material: naive CD4+ T cells from blood. These receptor sequences come from a woman aged 18-29 years in good health. Each CDR3 is given with its conserved first and last residue. Size is stated for part of the rows, as once, few or many counts, or as a class when the clone is expanded.

size: NA; V: TRBV2; length: 15; CDR3: CASSGKGSNTGELFF
size: NA; V: TRBV7-9; length: 12; CDR3: CASSLKAGEAFF
size: NA; V: TRBV2; length: 15; CDR3: CASRTPGKRNTEAFF
size: few; V: TRBV7-2; length: 17; CDR3: CASSLGATSGVVYEQYF
size: NA; V: TRBV29-1; length: 15; CDR3: CSVDTGLAGYNEQFF
size: many; V: TRBV29-1; length: 14; CDR3: CSVVLVGLAGAQFF
size: NA; V: TRBV2; length: 15; CDR3: CASSELARTYNEQFF
size: few; V: TRBV28; length: 15; CDR3: CASIEGGLAGFEQFF
size: NA; V: TRBV27; length: 15; CDR3: CASSLSPGILYGYTF
size: few; V: TRBV9; length: 14; CDR3: CASSVGLVPHIQYF
size: NA; V: TRBV11-2; length: 14; CDR3: CASSLGVKTGGQYF
size: NA; V: TRBV25-1; length: 13; CDR3: CASSESGEETQYF
size: few; V: TRBV7-9; length: 18; CDR3: CASSLVLSDRSAGNTIYF
size: NA; V: TRBV10-3; length: 14; CDR3: CAIREGPTGHEQYF
size: NA; V: TRBV7-9; length: 16; CDR3: CASSPPGAGGTGELFF
size: NA; V: TRBV10-3; length: 17; CDR3: CAISDPGQGAQNTEAFF
size: NA; V: TRBV5-1; length: 15; CDR3: CASSPDRASGNTIYF
size: few; V: TRBV30; length: 17; CDR3: CAWSGTSGSSNTGELFF
size: NA; V: TRBV7-9; length: 13; CDR3: CASSFGTGSEQYF
size: NA; V: TRBV6-1; length: 15; CDR3: CASKRGHLFTDTQYF
size: NA; V: TRBV7-9; length: 15; CDR3: CASSGDSPIRNTIYF
size: few; V: TRBV5-1; length: 17; CDR3: CASARLAGGSSYNEQFF
size: few; V: TRBV9; length: 15; CDR3: CASSVGTPVDSPLHF
size: NA; V: TRBV5-6; length: 16; CDR3: CASSIPRAPGANVLTF